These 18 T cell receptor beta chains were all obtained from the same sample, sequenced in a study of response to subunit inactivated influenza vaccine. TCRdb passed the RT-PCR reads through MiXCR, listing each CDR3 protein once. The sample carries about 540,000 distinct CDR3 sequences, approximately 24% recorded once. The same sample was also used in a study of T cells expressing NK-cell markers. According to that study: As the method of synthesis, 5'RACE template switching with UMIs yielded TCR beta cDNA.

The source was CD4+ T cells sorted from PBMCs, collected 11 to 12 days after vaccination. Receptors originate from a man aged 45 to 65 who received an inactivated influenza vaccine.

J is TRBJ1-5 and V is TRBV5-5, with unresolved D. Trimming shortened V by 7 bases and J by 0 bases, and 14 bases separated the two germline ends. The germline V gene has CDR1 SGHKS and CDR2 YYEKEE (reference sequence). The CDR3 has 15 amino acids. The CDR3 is CASSAVGNSNQPQHF. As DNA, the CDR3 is TGTGCCAGCTCAGCTGTTGGCAATAGCAATCAGCCCCAGCATTTT.

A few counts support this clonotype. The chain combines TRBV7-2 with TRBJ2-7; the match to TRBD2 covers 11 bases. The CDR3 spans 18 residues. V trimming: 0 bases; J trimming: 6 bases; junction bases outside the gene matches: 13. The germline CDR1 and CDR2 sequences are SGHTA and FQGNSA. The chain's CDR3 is CASSLAFSRLAGGSEQYF. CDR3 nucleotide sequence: TGTGCCAGCAGCTTAGCATTCAGTAGGCTAGCGGGAGGAAGCGAGCAGTACTTC. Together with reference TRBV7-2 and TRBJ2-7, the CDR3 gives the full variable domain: GAGVSQSPSNKVTEKGKDVELRCDPISGHTALYWYRQSLGQGLEFLIYFQGNSAPDKSGLPSDRFSAERTGGSVSTLTIQRTQQEDSAVYLCASSLAFSRLAGGSEQYFGPGTRLTVT.

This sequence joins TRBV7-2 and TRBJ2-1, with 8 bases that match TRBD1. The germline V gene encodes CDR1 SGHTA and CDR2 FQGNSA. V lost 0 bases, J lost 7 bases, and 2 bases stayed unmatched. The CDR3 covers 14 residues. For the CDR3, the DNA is TGTGCCAGCAGCTTAGCGCAGGGGGCAAATGAGCAGTTCTTC. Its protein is CASSLAQGANEQFF.

The CDR3 sequence: CASSLAGTSGGPDTQYF. The CDR3 DNA is TGTGCCAGCAGCTTAGCCGGGACTAGCGGGGGTCCAGATACGCAGTATTTT. The chain is built from TRBV7-9 and TRBJ2-3; 14 nucleotides agree with TRBD2. V trimming: 0 bases; J trimming: 4 bases; junction bases outside the gene matches: 3. The CDR3 is 17 amino acids. CDR1 SEHNR and CDR2 FQNEAQ come from the germline V gene (reference sequence).

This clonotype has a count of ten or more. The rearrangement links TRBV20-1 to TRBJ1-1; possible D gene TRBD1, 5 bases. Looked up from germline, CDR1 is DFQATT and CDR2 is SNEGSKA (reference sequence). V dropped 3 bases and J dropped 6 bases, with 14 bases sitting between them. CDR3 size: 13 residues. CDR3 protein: CSARVGGGAEAFF. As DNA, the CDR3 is TGCAGTGCTAGGGTCGGTGGGGGAGCTGAAGCTTTCTTT.

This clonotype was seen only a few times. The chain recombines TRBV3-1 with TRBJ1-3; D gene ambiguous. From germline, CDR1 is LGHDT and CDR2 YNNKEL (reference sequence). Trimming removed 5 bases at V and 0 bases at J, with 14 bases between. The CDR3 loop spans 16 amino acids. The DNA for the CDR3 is TGTGCCAGCAGCAACACCGGACGGCACTCTGGAAACACCATATATTTT. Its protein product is CASSNTGRHSGNTIYF.

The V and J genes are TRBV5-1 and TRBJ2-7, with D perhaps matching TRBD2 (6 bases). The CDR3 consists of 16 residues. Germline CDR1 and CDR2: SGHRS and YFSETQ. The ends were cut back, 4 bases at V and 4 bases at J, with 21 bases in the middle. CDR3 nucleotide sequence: TGCGCCAGCAGCCCTGTGGGGGGAGAGAATGGATACGAGCAGTACTTC. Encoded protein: CASSPVGGENGYEQYF.

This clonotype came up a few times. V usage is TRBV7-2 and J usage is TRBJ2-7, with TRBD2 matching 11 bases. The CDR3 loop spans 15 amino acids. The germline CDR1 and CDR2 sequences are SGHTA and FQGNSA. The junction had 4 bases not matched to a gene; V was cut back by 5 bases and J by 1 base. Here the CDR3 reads CASSDPSGRSYEQYF. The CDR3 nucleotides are TGTGCCAGCAGCGATCCTAGCGGGAGGTCCTACGAGCAGTACTTC.

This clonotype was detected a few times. The CDR3 region is CASSQMVTSGNTIYF. CDR3 DNA sequence: TGTGCCAGCAGCCAAATGGTGACCTCTGGAAACACCATATATTTT. The rearrangement joins TRBV2 to TRBJ1-3; D is uncertain. The CDR3 sequence is 15 residues long. Germline V lookup: CDR1 SNHLY, CDR2 FYNNEI. Trimming left V 6 bases short and J 0 bases short, with 12 bases between.

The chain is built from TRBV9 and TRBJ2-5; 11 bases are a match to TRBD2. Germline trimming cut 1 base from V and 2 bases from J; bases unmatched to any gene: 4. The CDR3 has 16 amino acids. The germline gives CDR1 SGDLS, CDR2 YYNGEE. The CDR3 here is CASSVLAGGGQETQYF. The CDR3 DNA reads TGTGCCAGCAGCGTATTAGCGGGAGGGGGACAAGAGACCCAGTACTTC.

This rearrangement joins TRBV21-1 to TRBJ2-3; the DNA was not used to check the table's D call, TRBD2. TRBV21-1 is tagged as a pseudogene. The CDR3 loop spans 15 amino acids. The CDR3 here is CASSPGTRSTDTQYF. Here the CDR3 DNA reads TGTGCCAGCAGCCCAGGGACTAGGAGCACAGATACGCAGTATTTT.

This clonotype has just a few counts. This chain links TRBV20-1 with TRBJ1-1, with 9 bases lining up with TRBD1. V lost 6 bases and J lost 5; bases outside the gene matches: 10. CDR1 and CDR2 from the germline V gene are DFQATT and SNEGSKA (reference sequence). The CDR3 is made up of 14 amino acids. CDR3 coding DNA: TGCAGTGCCGCCCCGGGACAGGGAAATACTGAAGCTTTCTTT. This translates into CSAAPGQGNTEAFF.

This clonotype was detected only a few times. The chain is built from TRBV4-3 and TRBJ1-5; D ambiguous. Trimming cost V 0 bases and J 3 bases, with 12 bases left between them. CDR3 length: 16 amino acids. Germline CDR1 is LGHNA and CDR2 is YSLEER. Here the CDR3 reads CASSQEYRSLNQPQHF. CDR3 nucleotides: TGCGCCAGCAGCCAAGAATATCGGTCTCTCAATCAGCCCCAGCATTTT.

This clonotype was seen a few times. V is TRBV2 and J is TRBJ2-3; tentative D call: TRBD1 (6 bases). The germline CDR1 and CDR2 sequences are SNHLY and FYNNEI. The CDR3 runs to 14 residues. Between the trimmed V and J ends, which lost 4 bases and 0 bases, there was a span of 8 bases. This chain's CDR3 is CASSGDTSTDTQYF. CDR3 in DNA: TGTGCCAGCAGTGGGGACACAAGCACAGATACGCAGTATTTT.

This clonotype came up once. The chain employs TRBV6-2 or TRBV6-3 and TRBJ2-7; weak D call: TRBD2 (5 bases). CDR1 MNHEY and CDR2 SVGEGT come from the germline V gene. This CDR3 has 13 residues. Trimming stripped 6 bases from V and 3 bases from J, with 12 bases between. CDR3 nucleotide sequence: TGTGCCAGCAGCAGACTGAGGGACTACGAGCAGTACTTC. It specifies CASSRLRDYEQYF.

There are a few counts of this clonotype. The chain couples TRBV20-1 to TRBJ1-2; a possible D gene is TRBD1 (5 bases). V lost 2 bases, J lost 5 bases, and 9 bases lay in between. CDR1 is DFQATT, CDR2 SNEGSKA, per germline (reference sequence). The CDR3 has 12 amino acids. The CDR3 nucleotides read TGCAGTGCTAGACCCGGGACGTATGGCTACACCTTC. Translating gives CSARPGTYGYTF.

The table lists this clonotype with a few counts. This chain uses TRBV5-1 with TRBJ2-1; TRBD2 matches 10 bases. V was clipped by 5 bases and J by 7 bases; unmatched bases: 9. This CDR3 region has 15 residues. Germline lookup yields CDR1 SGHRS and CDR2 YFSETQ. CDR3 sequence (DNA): TGCGCCAGCAGGTCAAGCGGGGGGGCGGTGAATGAGCAGTTCTTC. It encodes CASRSSGGAVNEQFF.

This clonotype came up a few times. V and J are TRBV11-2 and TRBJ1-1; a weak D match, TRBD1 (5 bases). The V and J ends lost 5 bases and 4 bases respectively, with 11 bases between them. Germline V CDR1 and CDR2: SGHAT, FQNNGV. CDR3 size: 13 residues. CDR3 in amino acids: CASSISRVTEAFF. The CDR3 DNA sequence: TGTGCCAGCAGCATTTCCAGGGTCACTGAAGCTTTCTTT.